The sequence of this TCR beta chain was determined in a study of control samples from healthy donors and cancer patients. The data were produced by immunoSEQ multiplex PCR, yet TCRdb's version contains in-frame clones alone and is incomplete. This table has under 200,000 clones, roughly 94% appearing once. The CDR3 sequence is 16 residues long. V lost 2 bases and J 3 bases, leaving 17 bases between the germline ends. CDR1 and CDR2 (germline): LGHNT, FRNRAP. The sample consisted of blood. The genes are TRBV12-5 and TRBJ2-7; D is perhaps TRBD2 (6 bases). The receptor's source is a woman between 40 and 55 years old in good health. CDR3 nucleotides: TGTGCTAGTGGTTTGCCGCGGGACCTGACCTACTACGAGCAGTACTTC. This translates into CASGLPRDLTYYEQYF.